This T cell receptor delta chain was retrieved from a study of gamma-delta T cells after stem cell transplantation. TCRdb reanalyzed the RT-PCR reads using CATT. The sample lists about 2,900 delta-chain clones; around 5.1% were seen once. Trimming shortened V by 0 bases and J by 2 bases, and 18 bases separated the two germline ends. Germline values: CDR1 GEAIGNYY, CDR2 EKD. The CDR3 contains 17 residues. This clone has only a few counts. TCRdb lists the protein of a much larger clone for this DNA, which differs at residue 11, so this is likely a read error; the protein given here is translated from the DNA itself.

The chain recombines TRDV2 with TRDJ1, with D possibly matching TRDD3 (6 bases). Sequencing was performed on gamma-delta T cells. This TCR derives from a human donor. It is not recorded whose cells these are; they may come from a transplant donor. CDR3 sequence: CACDTVGGKTNTDKLIF. Here the CDR3 DNA reads TGTGCCTGTGACACCGTTGGGGGGAAAACGAATACCGATAAACTCATCTTT.